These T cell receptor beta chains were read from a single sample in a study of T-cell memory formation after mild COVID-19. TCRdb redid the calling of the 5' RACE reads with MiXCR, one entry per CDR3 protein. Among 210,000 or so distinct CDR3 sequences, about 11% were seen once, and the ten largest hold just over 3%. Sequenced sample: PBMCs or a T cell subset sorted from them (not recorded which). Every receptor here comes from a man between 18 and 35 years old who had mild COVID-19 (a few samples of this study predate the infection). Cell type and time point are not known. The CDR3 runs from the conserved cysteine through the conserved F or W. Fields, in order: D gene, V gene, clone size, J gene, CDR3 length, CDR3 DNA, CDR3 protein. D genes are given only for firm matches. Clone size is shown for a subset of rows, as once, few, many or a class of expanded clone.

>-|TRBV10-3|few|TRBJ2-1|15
TGTGCCATCAGTGATCTGTCTGGGGGCTACAATGAGCAGTTCTTC
CAISDLSGGYNEQFF
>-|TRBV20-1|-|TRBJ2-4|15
TGCAGTGCCCGAACAGGGGACGGGGGCAAAAACATTCAGTACTTC
CSARTGDGGKNIQYF
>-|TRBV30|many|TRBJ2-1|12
TGTGCCTGGAGTCTTGATAAGGGGCGGCAGTTCTTC
CAWSLDKGRQFF
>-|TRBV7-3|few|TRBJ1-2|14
TGTGCCAGCAGCTCCGCTCCGGGGGGCTATGGCTACACCTTC
CASSSAPGGYGYTF
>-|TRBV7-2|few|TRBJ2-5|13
TGTGCCAGCAGCTCAAGGACTCACGGGACCCAGTACTTC
CASSSRTHGTQYF
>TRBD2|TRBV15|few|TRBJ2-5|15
TGTGCCACCAGCCAGAGCCGGGGGGGAGGGGAGACCCAGTACTTC
CATSQSRGGGETQYF
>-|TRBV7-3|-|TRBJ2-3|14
TGTGCCAGCTCCATCGGACCGGGGGCAGATACGCAGTATTTT
CASSIGPGADTQYF
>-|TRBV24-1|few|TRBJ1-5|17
TGTGCCACCAGTGCCAGGGATGGAACCATCGTCGATCAGCCCCAGCATTTT
CATSARDGTIVDQPQHF
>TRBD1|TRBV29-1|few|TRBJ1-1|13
TGCAGCGTTGTCGTCCCGGGACAGGGCGCAGCTTTCTTT
CSVVVPGQGAAFF
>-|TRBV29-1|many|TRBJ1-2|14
TGCAGCGTTGAGCCCAGGCTAGCTGACTATGGCTACACCTTC
CSVEPRLADYGYTF
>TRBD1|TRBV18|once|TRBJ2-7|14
TGTGCCAGCTCCCGGGACAGGGAGTCCTACGAGCAGTACTTC
CASSRDRESYEQYF
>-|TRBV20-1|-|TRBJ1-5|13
TGCAGTGCTAGACAGGCCAGCAATCAGCCCCAGCATTTT
CSARQASNQPQHF
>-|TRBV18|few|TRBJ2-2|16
TGTGCCAGCTCACCGCAAGAACAGGGGAACACCGGGGAGCTGTTTTTT
CASSPQEQGNTGELFF
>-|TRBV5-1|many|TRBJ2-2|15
TGCGCCAGCAGCCTCGGGATCGCGAACACCGGGGAGCTGTTTTTT
CASSLGIANTGELFF
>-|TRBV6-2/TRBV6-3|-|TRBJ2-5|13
TGTGCCAGCAGTTACTCCAGCGGAGAGACCCAGTACTTC
CASSYSSGETQYF
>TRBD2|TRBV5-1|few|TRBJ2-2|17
TGCGCCAGCAGCTTGGGCCCCGGGGGGGCGAACACCGGGGAGCTGTTTTTT
CASSLGPGGANTGELFF
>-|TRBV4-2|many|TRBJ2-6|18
TGTGCCAGCAGCCAAGATTCGGTCGGGCCGTCTGGGGCCAACGTCCTGACTTTC
CASSQDSVGPSGANVLTF
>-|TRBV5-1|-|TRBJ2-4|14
TGCGCCAGCAGCTCCATGGGGGCCGTAAACATTCAGTACTTC
CASSSMGAVNIQYF
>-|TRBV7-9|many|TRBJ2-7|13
TGTGCCAGCAGCTTAGTATCTTCCTACGAGCAGTACTTC
CASSLVSSYEQYF
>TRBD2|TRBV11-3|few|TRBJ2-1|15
TGTGCCAGCAGCTTACTGGGGGGGAGTCACAATGAGCAGTTCTTC
CASSLLGGSHNEQFF
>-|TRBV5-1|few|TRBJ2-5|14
TGCGCCAGCAGCTTGTATAGTCCACAAGAGACCCAGTACTTC
CASSLYSPQETQYF
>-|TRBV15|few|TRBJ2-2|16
TGTGCCACCAGCACCGCCTCAGGGGCTCCGGCCGGGGAGCTGTTTTTT
CATSTASGAPAGELFF
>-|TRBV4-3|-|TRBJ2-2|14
TGCGCCAGCAGCCGGACCAAGAACACCGGGGAGCTGTTTTTT
CASSRTKNTGELFF
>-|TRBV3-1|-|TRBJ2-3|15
TGTGCCAGCAGCCAAGTAAGGGCTGGCACAGATACGCAGTATTTT
CASSQVRAGTDTQYF
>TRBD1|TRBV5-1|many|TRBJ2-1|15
TGCGCCAGCAGCTTGGAGGAGGCAGGGGGTGGTGAGCAGTTCTTC
CASSLEEAGGGEQFF
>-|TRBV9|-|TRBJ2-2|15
TGTGCCAGCAGCGTTACAGGGTTGAACACCGGGGAGCTGTTTTTT
CASSVTGLNTGELFF
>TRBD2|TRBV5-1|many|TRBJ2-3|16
TGCGCCAGCAGCAAACTAGCGGGGGGAAACACAGATACGCAGTATTTT
CASSKLAGGNTDTQYF
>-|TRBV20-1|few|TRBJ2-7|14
TGCAGTGCGACCTCGGACGGCTACTCCTACGAGCAGTACTTC
CSATSDGYSYEQYF
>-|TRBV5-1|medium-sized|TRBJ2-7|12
TGCGCCAGTGGATTTGGGTCCTACGAGCAGTACTTC
CASGFGSYEQYF
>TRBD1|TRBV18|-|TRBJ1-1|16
TGTGCCAGCTCACTTGCACCGGGACAGGGGGCATCTGAAGCTTTCTTT
CASSLAPGQGASEAFF
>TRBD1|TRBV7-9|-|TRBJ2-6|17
TGTGCCAGCAGCTTCGGACAGGGGATCTCTGGGGCCAACGTCCTGACTTTC
CASSFGQGISGANVLTF
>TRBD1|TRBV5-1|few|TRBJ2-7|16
TGCGCCAGCAGCTTGGCCATCGGACAGGAGGTCTACGAGCAGTACTTC
CASSLAIGQEVYEQYF
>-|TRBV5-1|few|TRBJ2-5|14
TGCGCCAGCAGCCCGGAAGGGGGGGGGAAGACCCAGTACTTC
CASSPEGGGKTQYF
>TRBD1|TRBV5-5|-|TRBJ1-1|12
TGTGCCAGCAGCGGCGCCGGGACAGTAGCTTTCTTT
CASSGAGTVAFF
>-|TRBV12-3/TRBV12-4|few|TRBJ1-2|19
TGTGCCAGCAGTTTCTCAGCTCCGGGGGCTGACGGGGGTTTTAATGGCTACACCTTC
CASSFSAPGADGGFNGYTF
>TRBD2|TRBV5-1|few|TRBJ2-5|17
TGCGCCAGCAGCTTGGCCCTGAGCGGGGGGGCCCAGGAGACCCAGTACTTC
CASSLALSGGAQETQYF
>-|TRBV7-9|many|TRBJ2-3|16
TGTGCCAGCAGCTCCTACTCGGCCCCCGGCACAGATACGCAGTATTTT
CASSSYSAPGTDTQYF
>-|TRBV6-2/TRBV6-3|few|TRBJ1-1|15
TGTGCCAGCATTAAACAGCCGGTTATGAACACTGAAGCTTTCTTT
CASIKQPVMNTEAFF
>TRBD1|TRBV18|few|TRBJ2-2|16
TGTGCCAGCTCACCCATTGGACAGGGGCGCGCCGGGGAGCTGTTTTTT
CASSPIGQGRAGELFF
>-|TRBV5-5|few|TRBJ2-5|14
TGTGCCAGCAGCTTGGGGACTGATCAAGAGACCCAGTACTTC
CASSLGTDQETQYF
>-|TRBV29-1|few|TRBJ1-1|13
TGCAGCGTTGGTACCGTACCTAACACTGAAGCTTTCTTT
CSVGTVPNTEAFF
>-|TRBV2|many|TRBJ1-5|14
TGTGCCAGCAGGCCCGGAGGTAGCAATCAGCCCCAGCATTTT
CASRPGGSNQPQHF
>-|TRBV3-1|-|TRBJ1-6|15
TGTGCCAGCAGCCAATTCCAGACAGATAATTCACCCCTCCACTTT
CASSQFQTDNSPLHF
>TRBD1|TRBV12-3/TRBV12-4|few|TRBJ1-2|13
TGTGCCAGCAGGACAGGGCACTGGGATGGCTACACCTTC
CASRTGHWDGYTF
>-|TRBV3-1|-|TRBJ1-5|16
TGTGCCAGCAGCCAAGGAAAGGGGGGTTACAATCAGCCCCAGCATTTT
CASSQGKGGYNQPQHF
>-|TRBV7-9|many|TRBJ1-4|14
TGTGCCAGCAGCTTTCGCGGAGTCGGTGAAAAACTGTTTTTT
CASSFRGVGEKLFF
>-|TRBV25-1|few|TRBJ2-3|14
TGTGCCAGCAGTGAATGGGGGGGCACAGATACGCAGTATTTT
CASSEWGGTDTQYF
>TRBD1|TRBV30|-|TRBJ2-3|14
TGTGCCTGGTCCAGCCAGGGGGCTGGCGATACGCAGTATTTT
CAWSSQGAGDTQYF
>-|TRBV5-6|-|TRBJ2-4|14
TGTGACAGCAGCTGGTCTGAGGGTTTGAACATTCAGTACTTC
CDSSWSEGLNIQYF
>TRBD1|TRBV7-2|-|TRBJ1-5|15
TGTGCCAGCAGCTGGGGACAGGGGGCCTTTCAGCCCCAGCATTTT
CASSWGQGAFQPQHF